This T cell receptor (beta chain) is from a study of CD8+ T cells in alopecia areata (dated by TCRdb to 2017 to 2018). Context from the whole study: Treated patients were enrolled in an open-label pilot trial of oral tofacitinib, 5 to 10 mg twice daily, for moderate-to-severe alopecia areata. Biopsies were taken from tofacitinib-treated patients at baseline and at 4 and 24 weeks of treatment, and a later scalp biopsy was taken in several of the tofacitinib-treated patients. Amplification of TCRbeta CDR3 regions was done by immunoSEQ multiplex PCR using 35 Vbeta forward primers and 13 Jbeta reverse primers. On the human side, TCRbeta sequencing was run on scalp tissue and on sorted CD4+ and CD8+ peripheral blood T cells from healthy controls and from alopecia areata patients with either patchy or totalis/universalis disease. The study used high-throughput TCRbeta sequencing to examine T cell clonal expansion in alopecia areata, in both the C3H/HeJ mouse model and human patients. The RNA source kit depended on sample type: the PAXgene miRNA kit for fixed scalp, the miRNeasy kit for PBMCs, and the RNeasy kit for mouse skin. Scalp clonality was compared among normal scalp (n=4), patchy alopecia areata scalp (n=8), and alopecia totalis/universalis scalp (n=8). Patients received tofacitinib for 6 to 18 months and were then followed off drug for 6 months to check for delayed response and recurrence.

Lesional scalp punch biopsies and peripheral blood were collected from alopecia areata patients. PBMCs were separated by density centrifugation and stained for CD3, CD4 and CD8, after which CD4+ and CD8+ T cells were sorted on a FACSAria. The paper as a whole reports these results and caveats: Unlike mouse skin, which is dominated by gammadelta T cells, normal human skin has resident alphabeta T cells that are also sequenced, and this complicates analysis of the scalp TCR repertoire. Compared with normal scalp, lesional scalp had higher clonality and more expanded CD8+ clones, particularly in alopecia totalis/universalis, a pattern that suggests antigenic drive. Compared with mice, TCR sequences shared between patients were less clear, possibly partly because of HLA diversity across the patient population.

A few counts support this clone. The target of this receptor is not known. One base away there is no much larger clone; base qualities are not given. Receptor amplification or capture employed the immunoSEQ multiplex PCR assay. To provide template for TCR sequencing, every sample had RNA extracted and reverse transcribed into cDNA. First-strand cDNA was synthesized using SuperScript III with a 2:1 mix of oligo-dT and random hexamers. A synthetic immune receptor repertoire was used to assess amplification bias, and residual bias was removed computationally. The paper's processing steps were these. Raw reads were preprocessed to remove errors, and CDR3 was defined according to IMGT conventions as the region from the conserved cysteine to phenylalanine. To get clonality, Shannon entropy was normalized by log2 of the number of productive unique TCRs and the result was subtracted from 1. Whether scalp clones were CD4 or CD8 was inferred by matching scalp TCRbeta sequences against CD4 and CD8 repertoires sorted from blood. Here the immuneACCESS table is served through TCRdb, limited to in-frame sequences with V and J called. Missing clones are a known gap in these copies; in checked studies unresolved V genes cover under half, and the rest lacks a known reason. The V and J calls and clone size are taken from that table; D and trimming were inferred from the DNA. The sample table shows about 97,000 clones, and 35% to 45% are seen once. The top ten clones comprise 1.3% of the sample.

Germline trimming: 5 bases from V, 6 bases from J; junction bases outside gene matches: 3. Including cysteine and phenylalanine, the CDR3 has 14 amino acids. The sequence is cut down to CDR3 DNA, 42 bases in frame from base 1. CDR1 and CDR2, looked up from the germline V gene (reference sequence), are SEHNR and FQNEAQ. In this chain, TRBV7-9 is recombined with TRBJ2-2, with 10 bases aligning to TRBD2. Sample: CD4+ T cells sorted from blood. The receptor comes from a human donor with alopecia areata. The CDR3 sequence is CASSALAGSGELFF. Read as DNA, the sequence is TGTGCCAGCAGCGCACTAGCGGGGTCCGGGGAGCTGTTTTTT.